Listed below are T cell receptor beta chains from one sample, sequenced in a study of regulatory T cells in long-lasting Graves disease. TCRdb re-called the multiplex PCR reads with MiXCR, one entry per CDR3 protein. The sample lists about 430,000 distinct CDR3 sequences; over 12% were seen once. The data were also submitted as part of a second study, on T cells in Graves' hyperthyroidism and ophthalmopathy.

Here the sequenced sample was peripheral blood mononuclear cells (PBMCs), taken at new diagnosis, from a patient treated with antithyroid drugs. Receptor source: a middle-aged woman with Graves disease. Both conserved end residues are part of each CDR3. D genes are given only for firm matches. Size values are once, few and many counts, or a class for expanded clones, and some rows have none.

d_call: TRBD1; clone_size: few; v_call: TRBV9; j_call: TRBJ1-2; cdr3_nt: TGTGCCAGCAGCGTAGCCGTGACAGGGGGCGATAACTATGGCTACACCTTC; cdr3_aa: CASSVAVTGGDNYGYTF
d_call: TRBD1; clone_size: many; v_call: TRBV7-6; j_call: TRBJ2-1; cdr3_nt: TGTGCCAGCAGCCTCGGACAGGGGGGCTATGAGCAGTTCTTC; cdr3_aa: CASSLGQGGYEQFF
d_call: -; clone_size: -; v_call: TRBV3-1; j_call: TRBJ2-2; cdr3_nt: TGTGCCAGCAGCCAAATGGTGGGGACCGGGGAGCTGTTTTTT; cdr3_aa: CASSQMVGTGELFF
d_call: -; clone_size: many; v_call: TRBV18; j_call: TRBJ1-1; cdr3_nt: TGTGCCAGCTCCGAGGATGATGGGGCGAACACTGAAGCTTTCTTT; cdr3_aa: CASSEDDGANTEAFF
d_call: -; clone_size: many; v_call: TRBV7-2; j_call: TRBJ2-1; cdr3_nt: TGTGCCAGCAGCTTTCAGGGCGATAGGTACGATGAGCAGTTCTTC; cdr3_aa: CASSFQGDRYDEQFF
d_call: -; clone_size: many; v_call: TRBV30; j_call: TRBJ2-2; cdr3_nt: TGTGCCTGGAGTGTTAGGGTAGCCGGGGAGCTGTTTTTT; cdr3_aa: CAWSVRVAGELFF
d_call: TRBD2; clone_size: once; v_call: TRBV10-3; j_call: TRBJ2-7; cdr3_nt: TGTGCCATCAGTGTAAAGCGGGAGGACGAGCAGTACTTC; cdr3_aa: CAISVKREDEQYF
d_call: TRBD2; clone_size: few; v_call: TRBV18; j_call: TRBJ2-1; cdr3_nt: TGTGCCAGCTCACCATATTTGGGGCACGGGACTAGCGGGATCAATGAGCAGTTCTTC; cdr3_aa: CASSPYLGHGTSGINEQFF
d_call: TRBD2; clone_size: few; v_call: TRBV12-3/TRBV12-4; j_call: TRBJ2-3; cdr3_nt: TGTGCCAGCAGTTTAGCGATAGCGGGAGACATGCGCGCAGATACGCAGTATTTT; cdr3_aa: CASSLAIAGDMRADTQYF
d_call: -; clone_size: many; v_call: TRBV30; j_call: TRBJ1-1; cdr3_nt: TGTGCCTGGAGTGTGTTTGGGGGCACTGAAGCTTTCTTT; cdr3_aa: CAWSVFGGTEAFF
d_call: -; clone_size: -; v_call: TRBV6-1; j_call: TRBJ2-5; cdr3_nt: TGTGCCAGCAGGGACGGGGGCCCCCAAGAGACCCAGTACTTC; cdr3_aa: CASRDGGPQETQYF
d_call: -; clone_size: many; v_call: TRBV5-1; j_call: TRBJ1-4; cdr3_nt: TGCGCCAGCAGACCAACATCGGTCGGCGAAAAACTGTTTTTT; cdr3_aa: CASRPTSVGEKLFF
d_call: TRBD1; clone_size: many; v_call: TRBV18; j_call: TRBJ2-3; cdr3_nt: TGTGCCAGCTCACCGCTGGGGACAGGCTTCACAGATACGCAGTATTTT; cdr3_aa: CASSPLGTGFTDTQYF
d_call: TRBD2; clone_size: many; v_call: TRBV10-3; j_call: TRBJ2-3; cdr3_nt: TGTGCCACCAGGACTAGCGGGAGCCCTAGCACAGATACGCAGTATTTT; cdr3_aa: CATRTSGSPSTDTQYF
d_call: -; clone_size: few; v_call: TRBV7-3; j_call: TRBJ2-2; cdr3_nt: TGTGCCAGCAGCTTCGACTCCACCGGGGAGCTGTTTTTT; cdr3_aa: CASSFDSTGELFF
d_call: -; clone_size: many; v_call: TRBV30; j_call: TRBJ2-7; cdr3_nt: TGTGCCTGGAGTATTCTAGCCTCCTACGAGCAGTACTTC; cdr3_aa: CAWSILASYEQYF
d_call: -; clone_size: few; v_call: TRBV4-1; j_call: TRBJ2-5; cdr3_nt: TGCGCCAGCAGCCAAGAGATTCAGGGAGCAATCCCTCAAGAGACCCAGTACTTC; cdr3_aa: CASSQEIQGAIPQETQYF
d_call: -; clone_size: -; v_call: TRBV6-9; j_call: TRBJ1-2; cdr3_nt: TGTGCCAGCAGTTACGGGCCGTCCACCTTC; cdr3_aa: CASSYGPSTF
d_call: -; clone_size: many; v_call: TRBV10-3; j_call: TRBJ2-1; cdr3_nt: TGTGCCATCAGTGTACAGATACACAATGAGCAGTTCTTC; cdr3_aa: CAISVQIHNEQFF
d_call: TRBD1; clone_size: many; v_call: TRBV19; j_call: TRBJ2-3; cdr3_nt: TGTGCCAGTAGTAGAACCGGGACAGCGAGCACAGATACGCAGTATTTT; cdr3_aa: CASSRTGTASTDTQYF
d_call: -; clone_size: many; v_call: TRBV5-1; j_call: TRBJ1-3; cdr3_nt: TGCGCCAGCAGCTTGATATCAGCCTCTGGAAACACCATATATTTT; cdr3_aa: CASSLISASGNTIYF
d_call: -; clone_size: many; v_call: TRBV18; j_call: TRBJ2-5; cdr3_nt: TGTGCCAGCTCACCATTCAATCAAGAGACCCAGTACTTC; cdr3_aa: CASSPFNQETQYF
d_call: -; clone_size: many; v_call: TRBV10-1; j_call: TRBJ2-1; cdr3_nt: TGCGCCAGCAGGAGGGTTATTGGGAGGAGCTCCTACAATGAGCAGTTCTTC; cdr3_aa: CASRRVIGRSSYNEQFF
d_call: -; clone_size: many; v_call: TRBV2; j_call: TRBJ2-5; cdr3_nt: TGTGCCAGCAGCTTTAACAGGATAGAGACCCAGTACTTC; cdr3_aa: CASSFNRIETQYF
d_call: -; clone_size: many; v_call: TRBV6-5; j_call: TRBJ2-7; cdr3_nt: TGTGCCAGCAGTTACGGGCAGGGAGGATACGAGCAGTACTTC; cdr3_aa: CASSYGQGGYEQYF
d_call: -; clone_size: many; v_call: TRBV28; j_call: TRBJ1-1; cdr3_nt: TGTGCCAGCAGCCGGGACGCCATGAGTGAAGCTTTCTTT; cdr3_aa: CASSRDAMSEAFF
d_call: TRBD1; clone_size: many; v_call: TRBV28; j_call: TRBJ2-3; cdr3_nt: TGTGCCAGCAGTTCCTCTCGGGGACAGGATCTGGGTACGCAGTATTTT; cdr3_aa: CASSSSRGQDLGTQYF
d_call: TRBD2; clone_size: many; v_call: TRBV7-9; j_call: TRBJ2-1; cdr3_nt: TGTGCCAGCAGCTTTTCGATGGGGACTAGCGGAAATTATGAGCAGTTCTTC; cdr3_aa: CASSFSMGTSGNYEQFF
d_call: TRBD2; clone_size: few; v_call: TRBV28; j_call: TRBJ2-7; cdr3_nt: TGTGCCGCGGGGGGTTCCTACGAGCAGTACTTC; cdr3_aa: CAAGGSYEQYF
d_call: TRBD2; clone_size: many; v_call: TRBV7-8; j_call: TRBJ2-1; cdr3_nt: TGTGCCAGCAGCTCCGGGAGCGGGATGGGTGAGCAGTTCTTC; cdr3_aa: CASSSGSGMGEQFF
d_call: -; clone_size: many; v_call: TRBV12-3/TRBV12-4; j_call: TRBJ1-3; cdr3_nt: TGTGCCAGCAGTCCTACAGGGCGAGGGGGAAACACCATATATTTT; cdr3_aa: CASSPTGRGGNTIYF
d_call: -; clone_size: -; v_call: TRBV29-1; j_call: TRBJ1-1; cdr3_nt: TGCAGCGTCCACTCAGGGAACACTGAAGCTTTCTTT; cdr3_aa: CSVHSGNTEAFF
d_call: -; clone_size: -; v_call: TRBV27; j_call: TRBJ1-1; cdr3_nt: TGTGCCAGCAGCAGGGGTTTCGGCACTGAAGCTTTCTTT; cdr3_aa: CASSRGFGTEAFF
d_call: -; clone_size: many; v_call: TRBV10-1; j_call: TRBJ2-2; cdr3_nt: TGCGCCAGCAGTGAGTCGACTAGGGGCACCGGGGAGCTGTTTTTT; cdr3_aa: CASSESTRGTGELFF
d_call: -; clone_size: few; v_call: TRBV27; j_call: TRBJ2-7; cdr3_nt: TGTGCCAGCAGTCCATCGGCGAGGAACGAGCAGTACTTC; cdr3_aa: CASSPSARNEQYF
d_call: TRBD2; clone_size: many; v_call: TRBV20-1; j_call: TRBJ2-1; cdr3_nt: TGCAGTGGAGTGCTAGCGGGAGGGAATGAGCAGTTCTTC; cdr3_aa: CSGVLAGGNEQFF
d_call: -; clone_size: few; v_call: TRBV20-1; j_call: TRBJ2-7; cdr3_nt: TGCAGTGCTAGAGATTCAGAGGGGTCCGCGGTGTACGAGCAGTACTTC; cdr3_aa: CSARDSEGSAVYEQYF
d_call: TRBD1; clone_size: -; v_call: TRBV29-1; j_call: TRBJ2-3; cdr3_nt: TGCAGCGTGGGCCATCCAGGGGGCACTAGCACAGATACGCAGTATTTT; cdr3_aa: CSVGHPGGTSTDTQYF
d_call: TRBD2; clone_size: many; v_call: TRBV7-6; j_call: TRBJ2-5; cdr3_nt: TGTGCCAGCAGCTTAGGAGGACTAGCGGGAGGAGAGACCCAGTACTTC; cdr3_aa: CASSLGGLAGGETQYF
d_call: TRBD1; clone_size: few; v_call: TRBV7-9; j_call: TRBJ2-3; cdr3_nt: TGTGCCAGCAGCTTAGCAGGACAGGGGGTTGGAGATACGCAGTATTTT; cdr3_aa: CASSLAGQGVGDTQYF
d_call: TRBD1; clone_size: many; v_call: TRBV11-2; j_call: TRBJ1-2; cdr3_nt: TGTGCCAGCAGCTTCGTAGGGACAGGGGGCGATGGCTACACCTTC; cdr3_aa: CASSFVGTGGDGYTF
d_call: TRBD2; clone_size: -; v_call: TRBV20-1; j_call: TRBJ2-5; cdr3_nt: TGCAGTGCTCCACCCCCGCGACTAGCGGGACAAGAGACCCAGTACTTC; cdr3_aa: CSAPPPRLAGQETQYF
d_call: TRBD1; clone_size: -; v_call: TRBV27; j_call: TRBJ2-7; cdr3_nt: TGTGCCAGCGGGAAATGGGACAGGCTCTACGAGCAGTACTTC; cdr3_aa: CASGKWDRLYEQYF
d_call: TRBD1; clone_size: many; v_call: TRBV28; j_call: TRBJ1-1; cdr3_nt: TGTGCCAGCAGTGAAGCCCGGGACAGGGCACAGAACACTGAAGCTTTCTTT; cdr3_aa: CASSEARDRAQNTEAFF
d_call: TRBD1; clone_size: -; v_call: TRBV6-2/TRBV6-3; j_call: TRBJ2-6; cdr3_nt: TGTGCCAGCAGTTACCAAGGACAGGGGCTACTCTCTGGGGCCAACGTCCTGACTTTC; cdr3_aa: CASSYQGQGLLSGANVLTF
d_call: -; clone_size: many; v_call: TRBV24-1; j_call: TRBJ2-1; cdr3_nt: TGTGCCACCAGTGATTTGCCCGGGACCCTCAGAAACAATGAGCAGTTCTTC; cdr3_aa: CATSDLPGTLRNNEQFF
d_call: TRBD2; clone_size: many; v_call: TRBV11-3; j_call: TRBJ2-3; cdr3_nt: TGTGCCACCGCACTAGCGGCAAGCACAGATACGCAGTATTTT; cdr3_aa: CATALAASTDTQYF
d_call: -; clone_size: few; v_call: TRBV7-9; j_call: TRBJ1-5; cdr3_nt: TGTGCCAGCAGTCCGGACAGTGGCAATCAGCCCCAGCATTTT; cdr3_aa: CASSPDSGNQPQHF
d_call: -; clone_size: many; v_call: TRBV24-1; j_call: TRBJ2-1; cdr3_nt: TGTGCCACCAGTAAGGGTCAGTCCTACAATGAGCAGTTCTTC; cdr3_aa: CATSKGQSYNEQFF
d_call: -; clone_size: many; v_call: TRBV2; j_call: TRBJ2-7; cdr3_nt: TGTGCCAGCAGTGAGAACACTGGGGGGGCCGAGCAGTACTTC; cdr3_aa: CASSENTGGAEQYF
d_call: -; clone_size: many; v_call: TRBV11-3; j_call: TRBJ2-5; cdr3_nt: TGTGCCAGCAGCTTACCCTACACTAGGCAAGAGACCCAGTACTTC; cdr3_aa: CASSLPYTRQETQYF
d_call: -; clone_size: many; v_call: TRBV11-2; j_call: TRBJ1-4; cdr3_nt: TGTGCCAGCAGCTTACCGTGGAAGGGGGAAAAACTGTTTTTT; cdr3_aa: CASSLPWKGEKLFF
d_call: -; clone_size: many; v_call: TRBV28; j_call: TRBJ2-1; cdr3_nt: TGTGCCAGCACCCGGGACTCGAACAATGAGCAGTTCTTC; cdr3_aa: CASTRDSNNEQFF
d_call: TRBD2; clone_size: -; v_call: TRBV11-2; j_call: TRBJ2-3; cdr3_nt: TGTGCCAGCAGCAAACAGGGGACTAGCGGGAGTATGCGGACAGATATGCAGTATTTT; cdr3_aa: CASSKQGTSGSMRTDMQYF
d_call: TRBD1; clone_size: many; v_call: TRBV11-3; j_call: TRBJ2-1; cdr3_nt: TGTGCCAGCAGCTTTCGGACAGGGGCGAGGATAAATGAGCAGTTCTTC; cdr3_aa: CASSFRTGARINEQFF
d_call: TRBD1; clone_size: -; v_call: TRBV6-2/TRBV6-3; j_call: TRBJ1-2; cdr3_nt: TGTGCCGGCAGTTACGGACAGGGGGCCTGGTTTGGCTATGGCTACACCTTC; cdr3_aa: CAGSYGQGAWFGYGYTF
d_call: TRBD1; clone_size: many; v_call: TRBV12-3/TRBV12-4; j_call: TRBJ1-1; cdr3_nt: TGTGCCAGCACTTTAGGACAGGGTTGGGGAACTGAAGCTTTCTTT; cdr3_aa: CASTLGQGWGTEAFF
d_call: TRBD1; clone_size: many; v_call: TRBV12-3/TRBV12-4; j_call: TRBJ1-3; cdr3_nt: TGTGCCAGCAGTTTAGGACAGGGGAGCGGAAACACCATATATTTT; cdr3_aa: CASSLGQGSGNTIYF